Presented here are 30 T cell receptor beta chains from one specimen sequenced in a study of CD8 T cells in ankylosing spondylitis. General study points: Typical of ankylosing spondylitis blood, it appeared, was a TCR beta motif of fewer than ten highly homologous variants.

Antigens for these TCRs are unknown. Using its own MiXCR run on the 5' RACE reads, TCRdb lists one record per CDR3 protein. The sample consists of approximately 520,000 distinct CDR3 sequences, 5.3% of them appearing once. The sample comprised blood, either unsorted or a sorted T cell fraction (not recorded which). The source of these receptors is a male donor with ankylosing spondylitis.

This clonotype was picked up a small number of times. This chain uses TRBV15 with TRBJ2-1; 10 bases fit TRBD1. CDR1 is LNHNV, CDR2 YYDKDF, per germline (reference sequence). Trimming removed 5 bases from V and 8 bases from J; junction bases left unmatched: 6. The CDR3 spans 14 residues. The CDR3 DNA is TGTGCCACCAGCCCCCGACAGGGGGCGGATGAGCAGTTCTTC. It translates to CATSPRQGADEQFF.

This clonotype was picked up many times. The chain carries TRBV12-3 or TRBV12-4 and TRBJ1-4; perhaps TRBD1 as D (5 bases). V was clipped by 6 bases and J by 4 bases, with 15 bases between them. CDR3 size: 15 residues. Here the CDR3 reads CASSQTGRNNEKLFF. CDR3 in DNA: TGTGCCAGCAGCCAAACGGGACGGAATAATGAAAAACTGTTTTTT.

In its sample, this clonotype was seen many times. This sequence joins TRBV20-1 and TRBJ2-5, with a weak D call TRBD2 (6 bases). This CDR3 contains 13 residues. Germline V gene sequence: CDR1 DFQATT, CDR2 SNEGSKA (reference sequence). Trimming stripped 6 bases from V and 3 bases from J, with 14 bases between. CDR3: CSAKRLEKETQYF. CDR3 DNA: TGCAGTGCCAAGCGACTAGAGAAAGAGACCCAGTACTTC.

This clonotype was found many times. The chain uses TRBV4-3 and TRBJ2-4; D is perhaps TRBD1 (7 bases). The CDR3 totals 15 residues. The V end lost 4 bases, the J end lost 6 bases, and 16 bases lay between the germline ends. CDR1 and CDR2 from the germline V gene are LGHNA and YSLEER. The DNA for the CDR3 is TGCGCCAGCAGCCCCCGTGGAGGGGGCCGAAACATTCAGTACTTC. Its protein is CASSPRGGGRNIQYF.

The table lists this clonotype with many counts. This rearrangement joins TRBV7-2 to TRBJ1-2, with TRBD1 as a possible D gene (5 bases). V lost 7 bases and J 6 bases, leaving 18 bases between the germline ends. The CDR3 contains 14 residues. From germline, CDR1 is SGHTA and CDR2 FQGNSA. CDR3 in DNA: TGTGCCAGCACCCCCGGGCCAGGGCGGGATGGCTACACCTTC. This translates into CASTPGPGRDGYTF.

The chain couples TRBV9 to TRBJ2-2; D may be TRBD1 (6 bases). Germline V gives CDR1 SGDLS, CDR2 YYNGEE. V dropped 4 bases and J dropped 0 bases, with 7 bases sitting between them. The CDR3 runs 14 residues. The CDR3 DNA is TGTGCCAGCAGCCCAGGGGCGAACACCGGGGAGCTGTTTTTT. Its protein is CASSPGANTGELFF.

This clonotype was seen many times. The rearrangement uses TRBV4-1 and TRBJ2-1, with 8 bases fitting TRBD1. The germline gives CDR1 MGHRA, CDR2 YSYEKL. Trimming removed 8 bases from V and 2 bases from J; junction bases left unmatched: 8. There are 15 residues in the CDR3. CDR3 region: CASRLATGAYNEQFF. The CDR3 DNA sequence: TGCGCCAGCCGTTTAGCGACAGGGGCCTACAATGAGCAGTTCTTC.

In its sample, this clonotype was seen many times. The CDR3 DNA sequence: TGTGCCACCAGCGAAACGGGGTCAACTAATGAAAAACTGTTTTTT. Amino acids: CATSETGSTNEKLFF. The rearrangement links TRBV15 to TRBJ1-4; no clear D gene. Germline CDR1 reads LNHNV; CDR2 reads YYDKDF (reference sequence). V was trimmed by 5 bases and J by 0 bases, leaving 10 bases between them. The CDR3 is 15 amino acids.

This clonotype appeared many times. The rearrangement joins TRBV4-1 to TRBJ2-7; 8 nucleotides line up with TRBD2. Losses at the gene ends were 4 bases for V and 4 bases for J; bases not matched to a gene: 15. The CDR3 is made up of 17 amino acids. CDR1 is MGHRA, CDR2 YSYEKL, per germline. The CDR3 sequence: CASSRDHLASGSYEQYF. The DNA for the CDR3 is TGCGCCAGCAGCCGCGACCATCTAGCGAGCGGGAGTTACGAGCAGTACTTC.

This rearrangement joins TRBV4-2 to TRBJ1-1, with TRBD1 identical over 11 bases. Germline V gives CDR1 LGHNA, CDR2 YNFKEQ. The J segment lost 4 bases and the V segment lost 3 bases, leaving 7 bases of the junction unmatched. The CDR3 has 16 amino acids. The CDR3 DNA reads TGTGCCAGCAGCCACGGACAGGGGGCAACGGGCACTGAAGCTTTCTTT. Its translation: CASSHGQGATGTEAFF.

This clonotype has a count of ten or more. This chain joins TRBV5-6 and TRBJ2-1, with D perhaps TRBD1 or TRBD2 (5 bases each). The germline gives CDR1 SGHDT, CDR2 YYEEEE. The CDR3 is 13 residues long. With 0 bases removed from V and 6 bases from J, the gap between germline ends came to 7 bases. The CDR3 is CASSLVGTNEQFF. CDR3 DNA sequence: TGTGCCAGCAGCTTGGTCGGGACCAATGAGCAGTTCTTC.

This clonotype has at least ten counts. The chain is built from TRBV9 and TRBJ2-1; D may be TRBD2 (7 bases). Germline CDR1 is SGDLS and CDR2 is YYNGEE. Deletions cut 4 bases from V and 13 bases from J, with 18 bases between. There are 13 residues in the CDR3. The CDR3 DNA reads TGTGCCAGCAGCTCCTCGGGGGGCGGGGCCCAGTTCTTC. Its protein is CASSSSGGGAQFF.

This clonotype was recorded many times. The chain couples TRBV10-3 to TRBJ1-1; D possibly corresponds to TRBD1 (6 bases). V gave up 6 bases and J gave up 0 bases, with 17 bases separating them. Looked up from germline, CDR1 is ENHRY and CDR2 is SYGVKD. The CDR3 has 16 amino acids. As DNA, the CDR3 is TGTGCCATCAGAGAATCCGAGGGGGGGGTGAACACTGAAGCTTTCTTT. Encoded protein: CAIRESEGGVNTEAFF.

This clonotype was detected many times. The CDR3 here is CASSPTSAGNQPQHF. The DNA for the CDR3 is TGTGCCAGCAGCCCCACTTCTGCAGGCAATCAGCCCCAGCATTTT. The chain is built from TRBV7-9 and TRBJ1-5; no firm D call. The germline gives CDR1 SEHNR, CDR2 FQNEAQ (reference sequence). This CDR3 contains 15 residues. V was pared by 5 bases and J by 2 bases, with 13 bases between.

This clonotype was seen many times. The V gene is TRBV12-3 or TRBV12-4, the J gene TRBJ2-1, with TRBD1 matching over 9 bases. V was pared by 6 bases and J by 5 bases, with 11 bases of the junction left unmatched. The CDR3 is 16 amino acids. The CDR3 coding sequence is TGTGCCAGCAGCCCCCCCCGGGACAGGGTTAACAATGAGCAGTTCTTC. It is translated as CASSPPRDRVNNEQFF.

The sample holds many counts of this clonotype. This CDR3 reads CASSQSPQTRLQFF. The DNA of the CDR3 is TGCGCCAGCAGCCAGTCCCCCCAGACTAGACTGCAGTTCTTC. The chain recombines TRBV4-3 with TRBJ2-1, with D possibly matching TRBD2 (6 bases). The V end was cut by 3 bases, the J end by 12 bases, with 18 bases between. Germline lookup yields CDR1 LGHNA and CDR2 YSLEER. The length of the CDR3 is 14 residues.

The chain links TRBV7-3 to TRBJ2-2; TRBD1 matches 7 bases. The V segment lost 2 bases and the J segment 7 bases; nucleotides outside the gene matches: 4. CDR3 size: 14 residues. The V gene's germline CDR1 is SGHTA and CDR2 FQGTGA. The CDR3 sequence is CASSLDRVGGELFF. In DNA form, the CDR3 reads TGTGCCAGCAGCTTAGACAGGGTCGGCGGGGAGCTGTTTTTT. The full variable domain, in which reference TRBV7-3 and TRBJ2-2 provide the parts outside the CDR3, is GAGVSQTPSNKVTEKGKYVELRCDPISGHTALYWYRQSLGQGPEFLIYFQGTGAADDSGLPNDRFFAVRPEGSVSTLKIQRTERGDSAVYLCASSLDRVGGELFFGEGSRLTVL.

This clonotype was picked up many times. The chain has TRBV20-1 and TRBJ1-1, with D maybe TRBD1 (6 bases). Trimming removed 4 bases from V and 0 bases from J, with 12 bases in between. Germline CDR1 is DFQATT and CDR2 is SNEGSKA (reference sequence). This CDR3 is 14 amino acids long. This CDR3 reads CSAKTGHLNTEAFF. CDR3 nucleotides: TGCAGTGCTAAAACGGGACACTTGAACACTGAAGCTTTCTTT.

This clonotype was observed at least ten times. The gene calls are TRBV29-1 and TRBJ1-4, with no clear D. CDR1 and CDR2 (germline): SQVTM, ANQGSEA. The CDR3 is 13 amino acids. V was trimmed by 3 bases and J by 8 bases, leaving 13 bases between them. CDR3 DNA: TGCAGCGTTGAGCGGACTTTAGGGGAAAAACTGTTTTTT. This sequence encodes CSVERTLGEKLFF.

In the case of this clonotype: Sequence at one end of the junction differs from germline and may be a read error. This rearrangement joins TRBV4-3 to TRBJ2-1; D not certain. The CDR3 extends over 15 amino acids. The germline gives CDR1 LGHNA, CDR2 YSLEER. CDR3 nucleotide sequence: TGCGCCAGCAGCCCAGGTCCCGAAGGCTACTATGAGCAGTTCTTC. Protein sequence: CASSPGPEGYYEQFF.

This clonotype has at least ten counts. The genes are TRBV5-1 and TRBJ2-5, with D possibly TRBD2 on 5 matching bases. Germline assignment: CDR1 SGHRS and CDR2 YFSETQ. CDR3 length equals 15 residues. V lost 6 bases to trimming and J lost 4 bases, with 19 bases between them. The CDR3: CASKQITGYRETQYF. CDR3 in DNA: TGCGCCAGCAAACAGATCACGGGATATCGAGAGACCCAGTACTTC.

This clonotype was recorded at least ten times. CDR3 sequence reads: CASSVFGGAGYNEQFF. Written as DNA, the CDR3 is TGTGCCAGCAGCGTGTTCGGGGGGGCGGGATACAATGAGCAGTTCTTC. This chain joins TRBV9 and TRBJ2-1, with 8 bases lining up with TRBD2. V shed 2 bases, J shed 4 bases, and the junction held 8 bases outside the gene matches. CDR3 length equals 16 residues. Germline CDR1 is SGDLS and CDR2 is YYNGEE. Complete variable domain (other parts from reference TRBV9 and TRBJ2-1): DSGVTQTPKHLITATGQRVTLRCSPRSGDLSVYWYQQSLDQGLQFLIQYYNGEERAKGNILERFSAQQFPDLHSELNLSSLELGDSALYFCASSVFGGAGYNEQFFGPGTRLTVL.

This clonotype was seen repeatedly, ten times or more. V gene TRBV12-3 or TRBV12-4 combines with J gene TRBJ1-1; tentative D call: TRBD1 (6 bases). The CDR3 consists of 12 residues. The germline V and J ends were trimmed by 6 bases and 4 bases, with 9 bases remaining between them. DNA for the CDR3: TGTGCCAGCAGCCAGGGGTTCACTGAAGCTTTCTTT. Its protein is CASSQGFTEAFF.

This clonotype appeared many times. The V and J genes are TRBV29-1 and TRBJ2-3; D gene uncertain. The CDR3 consists of 11 residues. The V gene lost 6 bases and the J gene lost 4 bases, with 8 bases spanning the gap. From germline, CDR1 is SQVTM and CDR2 ANQGSEA. CDR3 sequence reads: CSVGPSDTQYF. In nucleotides, the CDR3 is TGCAGCGTAGGGCCATCAGATACGCAGTATTTT.

This clonotype was seen many times. This sequence joins TRBV20-1 and TRBJ1-1; D is uncertain. This CDR3 has 14 residues. Trimming took 1 base from V and 1 from J, leaving 10 bases between them. CDR1 and CDR2 from the germline V gene are DFQATT and SNEGSKA (reference sequence). CDR3 DNA: TGCAGTGCTAGAGTAGGCCCAGGGAACACTGAAGCTTTCTTT. Translation: CSARVGPGNTEAFF.

This clonotype was counted many times. The rearrangement links TRBV5-1 to TRBJ1-2; TRBD1 aligns across 11 bases. The germline CDR1 and CDR2 sequences are SGHRS and YFSETQ. Trimming cost V 4 bases and J 4 bases; bases outside gene matches: 3. The CDR3 has 14 amino acids. The CDR3 DNA reads TGCGCCAGCAGCACGGGGACAGGGGGCTATGGCTACACCTTC. Protein product: CASSTGTGGYGYTF.

This clonotype was picked up many times. The chain has TRBV6-2 or TRBV6-3 and TRBJ1-2; D remains unclear. Germline V gene sequence: CDR1 MNHEY, CDR2 SVGEGT. V lost 2 bases, J lost 8 bases, and 12 bases lay in between. The CDR3 loop spans 13 amino acids. For the CDR3, the DNA is TGTGCCAGCAGTTACATGGAATGGGTAGGCTACACCTTC. Amino acid sequence: CASSYMEWVGYTF.

This clonotype was counted ten times or more. CDR3: CSARDRFSGPQHF. In DNA form, the CDR3 reads TGCAGTGCTAGAGACAGGTTTTCGGGGCCCCAGCATTTT. This rearrangement joins TRBV20-1 to TRBJ1-5; D remains unclear. The CDR3 is 13 amino acids. CDR1 DFQATT and CDR2 SNEGSKA come from the germline V gene (reference sequence). Between the trimmed V and J ends, which lost 0 bases and 9 bases, there was a span of 12 bases.

This sequence joins TRBV5-1 and TRBJ2-1, with 10 bases aligning to TRBD2. Trimming took 0 bases from V and 6 from J; bases not matched to a gene: 6. The CDR3 totals 16 residues. Germline loops: CDR1 SGHRS, CDR2 YFSETQ. The CDR3 DNA reads TGCGCCAGCAGCTTGGCCGGGACTAGCGCGACCAATGAGCAGTTCTTC. It yields the protein CASSLAGTSATNEQFF.

This clonotype was counted ten times or more. The chain uses TRBV6-2 or TRBV6-3 and TRBJ1-5; possible D gene TRBD1, 5 bases. The CDR3 has 15 residues. Deletions cut 4 bases from V and 3 bases from J, with 13 bases between. Germline CDR1 MNHEY, CDR2 SVGEGT. CDR3 region: CASSFQQDYNQPQHF. The CDR3, as DNA: TGTGCCAGCAGTTTCCAACAGGATTACAATCAGCCCCAGCATTTT.